The source of this TCR beta chain is a study of T cell changes during pregnancy in multiple sclerosis. The method was immunoSEQ multiplex PCR; TCRdb's version includes in-frame clones alone and lacks a portion of them. The sample lists 85,000 to 130,000 clones, 80% to 95% occurring once. The sample here was peripheral blood, taken after pregnancy. The receptor's source is a female donor with multiple sclerosis, enrolled in a pregnancy study.

The CDR3 region is CASSTQATAYNEQFF. As DNA, the CDR3 is TGTGCCAGCAGTACGCAGGCCACCGCCTACAATGAGCAGTTCTTC. The chain has TRBV9 and TRBJ2-1; D remains ambiguous. The CDR3 extends over 15 amino acids. V dropped 5 bases and J dropped 2 bases, with 14 bases sitting between them. Germline CDR1 is SGDLS and CDR2 is YYNGEE.